Presented here are 4 T cell receptor beta chains from one specimen sequenced in a study of immune heterogeneity within non-small cell lung tumors. With around 600 ng used per sample, the template was genomic DNA from bulk tumor. In surgery, several biopsies were collected from each primary tumor at widely spaced sites. Patients underwent curative surgery for non-small cell lung cancer (untreated and newly diagnosed). Using 32 V and 13 J primers, multiplex PCR amplified TCR beta CDR3. From the multiplex PCR reads, TCRdb called clonotypes with MiXCR, one entry per CDR3 protein. The repertoire consists of 20,000 to 25,000 distinct CDR3 sequences, with around 27% occurring once and the leading ten covering roughly 4.5%. The sequenced sample consisted of lung tumor tissue. The receptors shown here come from a man in his forties with non-small cell lung cancer.

In its sample, this clonotype was seen many times. The CDR3 loop reads CASSVGTAQEYF. The CDR3 bases are TGTGCCAGCAGTGTCGGGACCGCCCAGGAGTACTTC. The chain carries TRBV6-1 and TRBJ2-7; TRBD1 or TRBD2 may be the D gene (5 bases each). The CDR3 loop spans 12 amino acids. From germline, CDR1 is MNHNS and CDR2 SASEGT. The ends were cut back, 4 bases at V and 11 bases at J, with 15 bases in the middle.

The rearrangement links TRBV20-1 to TRBJ2-3; 9 nucleotides line up with TRBD2. Germline V lookup: CDR1 DFQATT, CDR2 SNEGSKA (reference sequence). CDR3 size: 15 residues. The V and J ends lost 5 bases and 4 bases, in that order; junction bases with no gene match: 10. Written as DNA, the CDR3 is TGCAGTGCTCCTGATCTAGCGGGAAACGCAGATACGCAGTATTTT. Amino acids: CSAPDLAGNADTQYF.

The rearrangement links TRBV6-5 to TRBJ2-5, with 11 bases fitting TRBD2. Germline V gene data show CDR1 as MNHEY and CDR2 as SVGAGI. The junction had 4 bases not matched to a gene; V was cut back by 3 bases and J by 4 bases. The length of the CDR3 is 15 residues. The CDR3 spells CASSYPTSGIETQYF. The CDR3 nucleotides are TGTGCCAGCAGTTATCCGACTAGCGGGATAGAGACCCAGTACTTC.

This clonotype occurred a few times. The gene calls are TRBV12-3 or TRBV12-4 and TRBJ1-2; TRBD1 is a possible D gene (5 bases). V was clipped by 3 bases and J by 4 bases, with 12 bases between them. The CDR3 loop spans 14 amino acids. CDR3 residues: CASSFRVDIYGYTF. The CDR3 bases are TGTGCCAGCAGTTTCAGGGTTGATATCTATGGCTACACCTTC.